This T cell receptor (beta chain) was identified in a study of blood T cell repertoires in COVID-19. TCRdb's table, derived via immunoSEQ multiplex PCR, lists solely in-frame clones and lacks some. The table has 250,000 to 300,000 clones, approximately 82% seen once. The sequenced sample was peripheral blood. The receptor was derived from a woman younger than 35 with acute or convalescent COVID-19.

Written as DNA, the CDR3 is TGTGCCAGCAGCCTTTCGGACAGTTATTCACCCCTCCACTTT. Protein sequence: CASSLSDSYSPLHF. This rearrangement joins TRBV3-1 (or the pseudogene TRBV3-2) to TRBJ1-6; perhaps TRBD1 as D (6 bases). V was cut by 4 bases and J by 8 bases, with 12 bases left in between. This CDR3 region has 14 residues. The V gene's germline CDR1 is LGHDT and CDR2 YNNKEL (reference sequence).